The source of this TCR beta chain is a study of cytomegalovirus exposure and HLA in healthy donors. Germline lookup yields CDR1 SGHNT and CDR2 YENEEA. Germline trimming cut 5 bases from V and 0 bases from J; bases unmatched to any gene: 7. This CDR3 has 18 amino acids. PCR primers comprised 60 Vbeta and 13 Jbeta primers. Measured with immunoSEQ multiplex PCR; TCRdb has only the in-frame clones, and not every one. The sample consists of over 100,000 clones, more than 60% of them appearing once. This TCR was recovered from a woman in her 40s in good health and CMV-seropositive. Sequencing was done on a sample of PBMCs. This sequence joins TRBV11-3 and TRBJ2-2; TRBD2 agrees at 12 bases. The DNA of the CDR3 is TGTGCCAGCAGCCCTCAAGGACTAGCGGGGACGAACACCGGGGAGCTGTTTTTT. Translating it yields CASSPQGLAGTNTGELFF.